This T cell receptor (beta chain) was retrieved from a study of CD8 T cells in ankylosing spondylitis. Generation of TCR beta libraries employed quantitative 5'-RACE incorporating molecular barcodes. MiXCR, run by TCRdb on the 5' RACE reads, gives a single entry per CDR3 protein. Among hundreds of thousands of distinct CDR3 sequences listed, 32% were seen once. Broader study findings: Disease-linked clones bore a CD8+ phenotype, appearing relatively rarely in peripheral blood. The authors reported significant enrichment of disease-linked clones in matched ankylosing spondylitis synovial fluid. In synovial fluid and blood from reactive arthritis, some motif variants were previously reported.

This clonotype has more than one count but fewer than ten. Antigen: not known. What was sequenced was blood, either unsorted or a sorted T cell fraction (not recorded which). The source is a male donor with ankylosing spondylitis or in good health (not recorded which).

The CDR3 bases are TGCAGTGCCCGGGACGTAGCGGGGGGGCCCCAAGAGACCCAGTACTTC. It is translated as CSARDVAGGPQETQYF. The V call is TRBV20-1, the J call TRBJ2-5, with 11 bases matching TRBD2. Losses at the gene ends were 6 bases for V and 1 base for J; bases not matched to a gene: 10. From germline, CDR1 is DFQATT and CDR2 SNEGSKA (reference sequence). The CDR3 has 16 residues.